This paragraph covers one T cell receptor beta chain sequence. The CDR3 runs 17 residues. The V end lost 0 bases, the J end lost 4 bases, and 16 bases lay between the germline ends. In germline, CDR1 is KGHSY, CDR2 FQNENV. Some clones are missing from TCRdb's copy, which holds only in-frame ones; the method was immunoSEQ multiplex PCR. The top ten hold roughly 0.36% of the sample, which has about 2.4 million clones, roughly 93% seen once. The sample originates from a study of shared clonotypes between healthy human individuals. This sequence was found in a man aged 18 to 29 in good health. Some clones in this sample may be carry-over from other donors' samples. The chain carries TRBV16 and TRBJ2-4; D remains ambiguous. Sequenced: naive CD4+ T cells from PBMCs. The subset here: CD45RA+ positively selected. The CDR3 reads CASSQSGLYPRKNIQYF. CDR3 bases: TGTGCCAGCAGCCAATCTGGGCTCTACCCCCGGAAAAACATTCAGTACTTC.